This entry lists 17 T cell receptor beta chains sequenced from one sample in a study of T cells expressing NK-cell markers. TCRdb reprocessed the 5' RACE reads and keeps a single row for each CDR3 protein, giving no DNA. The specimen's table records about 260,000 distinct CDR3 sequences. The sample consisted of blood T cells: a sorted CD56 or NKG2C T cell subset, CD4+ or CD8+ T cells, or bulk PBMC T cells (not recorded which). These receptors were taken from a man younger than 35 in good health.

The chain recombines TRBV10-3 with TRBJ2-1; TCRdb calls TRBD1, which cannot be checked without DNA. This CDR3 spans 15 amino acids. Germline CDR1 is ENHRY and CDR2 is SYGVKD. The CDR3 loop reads CAIKGGHNSYNEQFF.

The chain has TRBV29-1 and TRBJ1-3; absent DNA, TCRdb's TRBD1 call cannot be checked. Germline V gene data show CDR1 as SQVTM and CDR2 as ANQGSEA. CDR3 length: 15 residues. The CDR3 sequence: CSGLRTTGAGNTIYF.

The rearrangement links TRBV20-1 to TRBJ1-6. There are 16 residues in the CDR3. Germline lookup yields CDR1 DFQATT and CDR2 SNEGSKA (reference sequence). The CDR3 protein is CSLLPRGRLLYSPLHF.

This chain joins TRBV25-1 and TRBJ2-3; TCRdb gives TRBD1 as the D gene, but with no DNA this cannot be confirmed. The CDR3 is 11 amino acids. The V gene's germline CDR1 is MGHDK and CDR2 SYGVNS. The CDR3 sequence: CASRGLNTQYF.

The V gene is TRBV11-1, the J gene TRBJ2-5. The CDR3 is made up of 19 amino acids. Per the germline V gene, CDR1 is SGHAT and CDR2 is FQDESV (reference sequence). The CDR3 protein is CASSLRFGETVNPQETQYF.

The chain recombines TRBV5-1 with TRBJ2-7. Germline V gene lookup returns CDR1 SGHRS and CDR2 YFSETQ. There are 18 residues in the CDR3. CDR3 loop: CASSVGFGSGTSAYEQYF. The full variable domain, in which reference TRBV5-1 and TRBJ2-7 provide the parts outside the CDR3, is KAGVTQTPRYLIKTRGQQVTLSCSPISGHRSVSWYQQTPGQGLQFLFEYFSETQRNKGNFPGRFSGRQFSNSRSEMNVSTLELGDSALYLCASSVGFGSGTSAYEQYFGPGTRLTVT.

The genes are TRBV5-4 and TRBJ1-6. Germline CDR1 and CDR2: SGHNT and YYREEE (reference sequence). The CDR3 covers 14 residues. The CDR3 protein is CASSTEREGSPLHF.

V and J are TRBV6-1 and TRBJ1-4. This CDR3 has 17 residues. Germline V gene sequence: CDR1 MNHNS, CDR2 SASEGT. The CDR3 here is CASSEASGGRADEKLFF.

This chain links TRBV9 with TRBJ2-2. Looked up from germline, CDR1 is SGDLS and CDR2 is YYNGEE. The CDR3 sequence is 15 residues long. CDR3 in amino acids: CASSVEPDWTGELFF.

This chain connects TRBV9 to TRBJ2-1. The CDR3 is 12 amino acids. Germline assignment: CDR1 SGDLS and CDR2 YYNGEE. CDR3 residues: CASNRKDNEQFF.

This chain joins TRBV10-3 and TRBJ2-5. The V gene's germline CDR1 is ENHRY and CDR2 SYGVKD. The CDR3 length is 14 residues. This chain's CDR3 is CAISETRVQETQYF.

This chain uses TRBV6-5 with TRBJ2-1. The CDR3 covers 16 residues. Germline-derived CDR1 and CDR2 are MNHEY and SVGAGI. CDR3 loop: CASSSRDPNIYNEQFF.

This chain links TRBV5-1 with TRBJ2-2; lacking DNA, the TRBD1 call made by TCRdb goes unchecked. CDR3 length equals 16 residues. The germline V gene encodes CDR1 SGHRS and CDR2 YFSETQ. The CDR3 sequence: CASSFDDRGGTGELFF.

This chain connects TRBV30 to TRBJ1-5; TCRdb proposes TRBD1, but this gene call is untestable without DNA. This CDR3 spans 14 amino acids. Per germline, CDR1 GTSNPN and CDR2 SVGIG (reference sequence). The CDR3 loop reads CAWSLGGSNQPQHF.

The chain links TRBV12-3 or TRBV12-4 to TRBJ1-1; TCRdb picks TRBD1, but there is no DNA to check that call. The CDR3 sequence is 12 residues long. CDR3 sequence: CAVKRGFTEAFF.

The CDR3 protein is CASSVSGTGAFGYEQFF. The rearrangement joins TRBV25-1 to TRBJ2-1; with no DNA, the TCRdb D assignment of TRBD1 cannot be verified. Germline CDR1 reads MGHDK; CDR2 reads SYGVNS. This CDR3 spans 17 amino acids.

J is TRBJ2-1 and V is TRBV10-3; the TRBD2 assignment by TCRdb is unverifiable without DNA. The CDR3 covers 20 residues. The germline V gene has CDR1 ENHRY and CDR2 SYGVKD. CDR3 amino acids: CAISEPGLAGGHSSYNEQFF.